This T cell receptor (beta chain) was profiled in a study of CD8 T cells in ankylosing spondylitis. General study results and limits: In ankylosing spondylitis blood, a motif of seven or eight highly homologous TCR beta variants appeared characteristic. Reactive arthritis synovial fluid and blood previously showed some of these motif variants.

With 5 bases removed from V and 0 bases from J, the gap between germline ends came to 8 bases. CDR1 and CDR2 (germline): DFQATT, SNEGSKA (reference sequence). The CDR3 loop spans 12 amino acids. At least ten counts were recorded for this clonotype. Its antigen is not known. Researchers built TCR beta libraries using quantitative 5'-RACE with molecular barcodes. TCRdb reanalysed the 5' RACE reads using MiXCR and keeps one entry per CDR3 protein. The table shows some 220,000 distinct CDR3 sequences, with 7.3% occurring only once. J is TRBJ2-7 and V is TRBV20-1; D call uncertain. The clonotype originates from a male donor with ankylosing spondylitis. The sequencing sample was made of blood, either unsorted or a sorted T cell fraction (not recorded which). CDR3 nucleotide sequence: TGCAGTGCTCCGGGCCTCTCCTACGAGCAGTACTTC. Translation: CSAPGLSYEQYF.